Below, one T cell receptor (beta chain) is given with its context. Under the authors' procedure: Reference gene primers were amplified, and this amplification served to estimate nucleated cell counts. The table came from immunoSEQ multiplex PCR; TCRdb's copy has only in-frame clones and leaves some out. D and trimming were read from the DNA, whereas the V and J calls and clone size are those reported in that table. The table has about 98,000 clones, around four fifths seen once. This specimen comes from a study of blood T cell repertoires in COVID-19. As for the study in general: Specimens from acute and convalescent COVID-19 originated in the United States, Italy and Spain. From T cells, B-cell-depleted T cells, or PBMCs came the material, which was cDNA or gDNA.

This receptor was identified in a man aged 55 to 70 with active or convalescent COVID-19. The sample taken for sequencing was peripheral blood.

CDR3 nucleotides: TGTGCCAGCAGCAATAGCGGGGGGGGCTACGAGCAGTACTTC. This sequence encodes CASSNSGGGYEQYF. The V call is TRBV6-5, the J call TRBJ2-7, with 11 bases matching TRBD2. Per germline, CDR1 MNHEY and CDR2 SVGAGI. This CDR3 has 14 residues. With 6 bases clipped from V and 3 bases from J, the junction kept 4 bases outside the gene matches.